This T cell receptor (beta chain) was sequenced for a study of cytomegalovirus exposure and HLA in healthy donors. Between the trimmed V and J ends, which lost 7 bases and 0 bases, there was a span of 6 bases. The length of the CDR3 is 11 residues. Looked up from germline, CDR1 is SQVTM and CDR2 is ANQGSEA. Primers: 60 Vbeta forward and 13 Jbeta reverse. TCRdb keeps only in-frame clones here, not all; method: immunoSEQ multiplex PCR. The table includes about 89,000 clones, 76% detected once. This sequence was found in a male donor in good health and CMV-seronegative. The chain uses TRBV29-1 and TRBJ1-1; no reliable D call. Sequenced material: PBMCs. The CDR3 loop is CSAYMNTEAFF. The CDR3 coding sequence is TGCAGCGCCTATATGAACACTGAAGCTTTCTTT.